This TCR beta chain was identified during a study of lymphopenia after photon versus proton radiotherapy. Whole-study findings and limits: In patients who died, overall survival fell as post-nadir TCR diversity dropped more. Survival link was tested only in deceased patients; proton benefit remains a possibility. Oligoclonal CD8+ Temra expansion after nadir drove photon patients' diversity drop.

Profiling relied on immunoSEQ multiplex PCR, and the TCRdb table lists in-frame clones only, not all of them. The sample has around 62,000 clones, about four fifths seen once. This CDR3 comprises 13 residues. Trimming took off 8 bases at V and 4 bases at J, with 12 bases between the two ends. The germline CDR1 and CDR2 sequences are LNHDA and SQIVND (reference sequence). In this sample, this clone turned up a few times. No antigen is known for it. This chain joins TRBV19 and TRBJ1-5, with a tentative D call TRBD1 (5 bases). The sample here was peripheral blood, taken from a patient treated with proton-based radiotherapy. The clonotype comes from a man aged 55 to 70 with pancreatic cancer. In nucleotides, the CDR3 is TGTGCCAGTCAGAGCGGGGGAAATCAGCCCCAGCATTTT. It codes for CASQSGGNQPQHF.